The sequence of this TCR beta chain was determined in a study of graft-versus-host responses after intestinal transplantation. Study as a whole: Among the recipients, transplants were multivisceral, liver-intestinal, or isolated intestinal. Uniformly, recipients were administered anti-thymocyte globulin induction with subsequent tacrolimus and steroids for three to four years. Overall study findings and caveats: Some GvH clones were seen earlier in gut or blood, suggesting intestinal origin.

With regard to this clone: No antigen is known for it.

From germline, CDR1 is SNHLY and CDR2 FYNNEI. The V gene lost 3 bases and the J gene lost 4 bases, with 9 bases spanning the gap. The CDR3 sequence is 13 residues long. This table comes from immunoSEQ multiplex PCR, and its TCRdb copy is limited to in-frame clones, with some not included. Here the sample spans about 88,000 clones, approximately 94% being singletons. The source material was unstimulated CD4+ T cells sorted from spleen or lymph node cells, sampled before transplant. The chain couples TRBV2 to TRBJ1-2; TRBD1 might be the D (5 bases). The source is a human donor who was the organ donor for an intestinal transplant. The DNA for the CDR3 is TGTGCCAGCAGTGAGATGAGGGGCTATGGCTACACCTTC. Amino acid sequence: CASSEMRGYGYTF.